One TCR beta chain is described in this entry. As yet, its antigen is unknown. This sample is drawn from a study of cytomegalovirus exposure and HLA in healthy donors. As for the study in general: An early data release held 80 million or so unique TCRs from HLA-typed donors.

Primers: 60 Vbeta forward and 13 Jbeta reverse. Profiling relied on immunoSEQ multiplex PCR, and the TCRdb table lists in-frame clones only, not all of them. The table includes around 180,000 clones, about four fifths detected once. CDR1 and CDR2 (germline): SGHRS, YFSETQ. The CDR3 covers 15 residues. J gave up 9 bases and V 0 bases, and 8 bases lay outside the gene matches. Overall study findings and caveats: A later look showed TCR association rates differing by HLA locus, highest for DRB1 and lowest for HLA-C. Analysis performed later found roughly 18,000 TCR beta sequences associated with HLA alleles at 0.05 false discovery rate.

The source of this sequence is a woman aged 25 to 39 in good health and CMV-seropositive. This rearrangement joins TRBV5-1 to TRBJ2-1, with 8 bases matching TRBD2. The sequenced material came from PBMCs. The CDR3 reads CASSLETSGLGEQFF. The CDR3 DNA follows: TGCGCCAGCAGCTTGGAAACTAGCGGACTAGGTGAGCAGTTCTTC.